The next 18 T cell receptor beta chains were all read from a single sample in a study of identical twins. TCRdb analysed the 5' RACE reads with MiXCR anew, one entry per CDR3 protein. The sample lists roughly 480,000 distinct CDR3 sequences; approximately 24% were seen once. These same records also appear under a second study, on T cells expressing NK-cell markers.

Sequenced material: CD4+ T cells sorted from blood. These receptors were taken from a woman aged 18 to 35 in good health.

The rearrangement links TRBV20-1 to TRBJ2-1; maybe TRBD2 (6 bases). The CDR3 covers 13 residues. CDR1 is DFQATT, CDR2 SNEGSKA, per germline (reference sequence). V shed 1 base and J shed 12 bases, with 16 bases lying between them. The CDR3 spells CSARAQVGGGQFF. In nucleotides, the CDR3 is TGCAGTGCTAGAGCCCAAGTGGGAGGCGGGCAGTTCTTC.

J is TRBJ2-4 and V is TRBV20-1, with 8 positions matching TRBD2. Germline V gives CDR1 DFQATT, CDR2 SNEGSKA (reference sequence). This CDR3 has 15 residues. Losses at the gene ends were 3 bases for V and 7 bases for J; bases not matched to a gene: 11. The CDR3 nucleotides read TGCAGTGCTAGGACCCCGGGGGGGGTAGGGAACATTCAGTACTTC. This translates into CSARTPGGVGNIQYF.

The chain recombines TRBV29-1 with TRBJ2-7, with D perhaps matching TRBD2 (6 bases). CDR1 and CDR2 (germline): SQVTM, ANQGSEA. V was cut by 7 bases and J by 2 bases, with 15 bases left in between. This CDR3 contains 13 residues. CDR3 region: CSGGEGTAYEQYF. The CDR3 DNA reads as TGCAGCGGCGGGGAAGGAACGGCCTACGAGCAGTACTTC.

This chain uses TRBV20-1 with TRBJ2-3; TRBD2 matches 10 bases. The V gene's germline CDR1 is DFQATT and CDR2 SNEGSKA (reference sequence). V lost 0 bases, J lost 6 bases, and 6 bases stayed unmatched. The CDR3 length is 15 residues. In DNA, the CDR3 is TGCAGTGCTAGAGACTCTAGCGGGGGTGGGGATACGCAGTATTTT. Its translation: CSARDSSGGGDTQYF.

V is TRBV6-6 and J is TRBJ1-1; TRBD1 is a possible D gene (5 bases). Trimming cost V 4 bases and J 3 bases, with 6 bases left between them. Germline V lookup: CDR1 MNHNY, CDR2 SVGAGI (reference sequence). The CDR3 is 12 residues long. CDR3 residues: CASSSGDTEAFF. CDR3 in DNA: TGTGCCAGCAGTTCGGGGGACACTGAAGCTTTCTTT.

The chain recombines TRBV6-5 with TRBJ1-1; TRBD1 matches 11 bases. The J segment lost 3 bases and the V segment lost 1 base, leaving 1 base of the junction unmatched. Germline assignment: CDR1 MNHEY and CDR2 SVGAGI. This CDR3 is 15 amino acids long. The CDR3 DNA reads TGTGCCAGCAGTTACTGGGGACAGGGGGACACTGAAGCTTTCTTT. This translates into CASSYWGQGDTEAFF.

This sequence joins TRBV12-3 or TRBV12-4 and TRBJ1-1, with 7 bases that match TRBD1. CDR3 length: 16 residues. The trim removed 5 bases at V and 6 bases at J, leaving 15 bases unmatched. In DNA, the CDR3 is TGTGCCAGCAGTCCGTGGACGGTACAGGGGATGGCTGAAGCTTTCTTT. It yields the protein CASSPWTVQGMAEAFF.

The rearrangement links TRBV20-1 to TRBJ1-1; D is undetermined. The CDR3 sequence is 14 residues long. The ends were cut back, 0 bases at V and 0 bases at J, with 8 bases in the middle. Germline assignment: CDR1 DFQATT and CDR2 SNEGSKA (reference sequence). The CDR3 nucleotides read TGCAGTGCTAGAGACATCTTCATGAACACTGAAGCTTTCTTT. Its protein is CSARDIFMNTEAFF.

This clonotype was detected a few times. The V and J genes are TRBV29-1 and TRBJ2-1; 10 bases agree with TRBD2. Germline V CDR1 and CDR2: SQVTM, ANQGSEA. The CDR3 has 14 amino acids. The V and J ends lost 7 bases and 9 bases, in that order; junction bases with no gene match: 12. The CDR3 protein is CSAAIAGGFSEQFF. The CDR3 coding sequence is TGCAGCGCGGCGATAGCGGGAGGTTTCAGTGAGCAGTTCTTC.

The CDR3 DNA reads as TGTGCCAGCAGCTTAAAGGGGACAGGAGAGACCCAGTACTTC. Its translation: CASSLKGTGETQYF. The rearrangement joins TRBV7-2 to TRBJ2-5; 8 bases match TRBD1. The CDR3 loop spans 14 amino acids. J was trimmed by 4 bases and V by 2 bases; bases with no gene match: 3. Looked up from germline, CDR1 is SGHTA and CDR2 is FQGNSA.

In this sample, this clonotype turned up a few times. The V gene is TRBV5-1, the J gene TRBJ1-6; perhaps TRBD1 as D (5 bases). Trimming cost V 6 bases and J 7 bases, with 11 bases left between them. CDR1 and CDR2 (germline): SGHRS, YFSETQ. The CDR3 runs to 13 residues. CDR3 sequence: CASNRDGNSPLHF. CDR3 in DNA: TGCGCCAGCAACCGGGACGGCAATTCACCCCTCCACTTT.

The chain combines TRBV10-3 with TRBJ2-1, with D possibly matching TRBD2 (6 bases). This CDR3 contains 15 residues. The germline V gene encodes CDR1 ENHRY and CDR2 SYGVKD. Trimming shortened V by 5 bases and J by 7 bases, and 18 bases separated the two germline ends. CDR3 region: CAISSVGMAGNEQFF. The DNA of the CDR3 is TGTGCCATCAGTAGCGTGGGGATGGCGGGAAATGAGCAGTTCTTC.

This chain joins TRBV7-2 and TRBJ2-1, with D unresolved. CDR1 and CDR2 from the germline V gene are SGHTA and FQGNSA. This CDR3 is 13 amino acids long. Between the trimmed V and J ends, which lost 1 base and 6 bases, there was a span of 7 bases. The CDR3 DNA reads TGTGCCAGCAGCTTAGAGACGCGCAATGAGCAGTTCTTC. It specifies CASSLETRNEQFF.

The V and J genes are TRBV18 and TRBJ2-7; D uncertain. Looked up from germline, CDR1 is KGHSH and CDR2 is LQKENI. The CDR3 extends over 13 amino acids. The germline V and J ends were trimmed by 2 bases and 4 bases, with 9 bases remaining between them. The CDR3 sequence is CASSPSRLYEQYF. Here the CDR3 DNA reads TGTGCCAGCTCACCAAGCCGGCTATACGAGCAGTACTTC.

In its sample, this clonotype was seen many times. One end of the junction varies from germline; a read error may be responsible. The V gene is TRBV29-1, the J gene TRBJ2-3; D is unclear. There are 12 residues in the CDR3. The germline gives CDR1 SQVTM, CDR2 ANQGSEA. CDR3 sequence: CSVDPGTYTQYF. The CDR3 coding sequence is TGCAGCGTCGACCCTGGCACATATACGCAGTATTTT.

This clonotype was found a few times. The chain joins TRBV7-2 to TRBJ2-1; a weak D match, TRBD1 (6 bases). This CDR3 is 12 amino acids long. Germline V gene lookup returns CDR1 SGHTA and CDR2 FQGNSA. Trimming left V 3 bases short and J 8 bases short, with 8 bases between. This CDR3 reads CASSLDRYEQFF. As DNA, the CDR3 is TGTGCCAGCAGCTTGGACAGATATGAGCAGTTCTTC. The complete variable domain, with remaining parts taken from reference TRBV7-2 and TRBJ2-1, reads GAGVSQSPSNKVTEKGKDVELRCDPISGHTALYWYRQSLGQGLEFLIYFQGNSAPDKSGLPSDRFSAERTGGSVSTLTIQRTQQEDSAVYLCASSLDRYEQFFGPGTRLTVL.

This chain uses TRBV14 with TRBJ2-1; D ambiguous. The CDR3 sequence is 15 residues long. The germline CDR1 and CDR2 sequences are SGHDN and FVKESK. V was clipped by 4 bases and J by 1 base, with 11 bases between them. CDR3 sequence (DNA): TGTGCCAGCAGCCCGGGTCGGCAGTCCTACAATGAGCAGTTCTTC. It is translated as CASSPGRQSYNEQFF.

This clonotype has a handful of counts. This rearrangement joins TRBV29-1 to TRBJ2-3, with D tentatively TRBD2 (5 bases). V was cut by 7 bases and J by 5 bases, with 13 bases left in between. From germline, CDR1 is SQVTM and CDR2 ANQGSEA. The CDR3 has 12 residues. CDR3 nucleotides: TGCAGCGCCGCCGGTCGGGGAGATACGCAGTATTTT. It encodes CSAAGRGDTQYF.